A single sample gave rise to the 5 T cell receptor beta chains below, sequenced in a study (dated by TCRdb to the mid-2010s). Libraries came from 5' RACE. Sequencing was performed on an Illumina MiSeq. TCRdb cleaned the public reads at Q25 with fastp, built clones with MiXCR and kept in-frame beta chains. CDR3 protein sequences are deduplicated, and each keeps its most common genes and DNA. A total of tens of thousands of distinct CDR3 sequences appear in this sample, 28% of them only once. Jointly, the top ten make up 2.1% of the sample. Sequencing used naive CD4+ T cells sorted from blood. The meaning of the sample's cell subset or site label: naive CD4+ T cells, CD4+CD45RA+CD25-. Every receptor here comes from a female donor with breast cancer.

The rearrangement uses TRBV5-1 and TRBJ2-7; D tentatively fits TRBD1 or TRBD2 (6 bases each). Trimming pared 4 bases from V and 3 bases from J, leaving 14 bases between. Germline V lookup: CDR1 SGHRS, CDR2 YFSETQ. The CDR3 extends over 14 amino acids. The CDR3 nucleotides read TGCGCCAGCAGCCCGGGGGACACACGCTACGAGCAGTACTTC. It encodes CASSPGDTRYEQYF.

With regard to this clonotype: The germline gene is not matched at one end of the junction; a read error may be the cause. The chain is built from TRBV6-5 and TRBJ2-5; 8 bases match TRBD1. Germline V gene data show CDR1 as MNHEY and CDR2 as SVGAGI. The CDR3 runs to 14 residues. CDR3 DNA sequence: TGTACCAGCAGCTTAGGGTCAGGGGGCGAGACCCAGTACTTC. It encodes CTSSLGSGGETQYF.

In DNA form, the CDR3 reads TGTGCCAGCAGCTTGGTGGGACAGGGGCTGGGGACCCAGTACTTC. It is translated as CASSLVGQGLGTQYF. The chain carries TRBV5-4 and TRBJ2-5, with 10 bases fitting TRBD1. CDR1 SGHNT and CDR2 YYREEE come from the germline V gene (reference sequence). The CDR3 extends over 15 amino acids. V lost 0 bases to trimming and J lost 7 bases; unmatched junction nucleotides: 6.

This chain connects TRBV10-2 to TRBJ1-6; no clear D gene. V dropped 4 bases and J dropped 7 bases, with 8 bases sitting between them. Germline CDR1 WSHSY, CDR2 SAAADI. This CDR3 has 13 amino acids. The CDR3 loop reads CASSGGINSPLHF. In DNA form, the CDR3 reads TGCGCCAGCAGTGGGGGTATCAATTCACCCCTCCACTTT.

The chain couples TRBV12-3 or TRBV12-4 to TRBJ1-1; D is undetermined. Trimming removed 3 bases at V and 3 bases at J, with 8 bases between. This CDR3 spans 13 amino acids. The CDR3 region has the DNA TGTGCCAGCAGTTTTCGTCTGTACACTGAAGCTTTCTTT. Translated: CASSFRLYTEAFF.